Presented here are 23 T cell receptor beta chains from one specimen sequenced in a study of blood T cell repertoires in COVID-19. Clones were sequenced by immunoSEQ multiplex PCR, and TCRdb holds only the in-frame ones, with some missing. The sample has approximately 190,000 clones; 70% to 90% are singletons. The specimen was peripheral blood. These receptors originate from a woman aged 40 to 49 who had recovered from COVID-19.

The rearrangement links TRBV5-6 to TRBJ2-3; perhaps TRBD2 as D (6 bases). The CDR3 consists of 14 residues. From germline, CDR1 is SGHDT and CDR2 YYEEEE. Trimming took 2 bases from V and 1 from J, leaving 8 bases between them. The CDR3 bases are TGTGCCAGCAGCTTTTCGGGGGGCACAGATACGCAGTATTTT. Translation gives CASSFSGGTDTQYF.

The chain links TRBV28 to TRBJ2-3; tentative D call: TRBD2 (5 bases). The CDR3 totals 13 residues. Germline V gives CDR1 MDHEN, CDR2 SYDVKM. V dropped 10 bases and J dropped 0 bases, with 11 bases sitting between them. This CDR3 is CATIPGSTDTQYF. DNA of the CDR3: TGTGCCACCATCCCGGGGAGCACAGATACGCAGTATTTT.

CDR3 DNA: TGTGCCAGCAGCGTAGTTGGAGGGGCCGGTGAAAAACTGTTTTTT. This translates into CASSVVGGAGEKLFF. This sequence joins TRBV9 and TRBJ1-4; a possible D gene is TRBD1 (5 bases). Trimming removed 0 bases at V and 7 bases at J, with 13 bases between. From germline, CDR1 is SGDLS and CDR2 YYNGEE. The CDR3 is made up of 15 amino acids. Full variable domain (missing parts from reference TRBV9 and TRBJ1-4): DSGVTQTPKHLITATGQRVTLRCSPRSGDLSVYWYQQSLDQGLQFLIQYYNGEERAKGNILERFSAQQFPDLHSELNLSSLELGDSALYFCASSVVGGAGEKLFFGSGTQLSVL.

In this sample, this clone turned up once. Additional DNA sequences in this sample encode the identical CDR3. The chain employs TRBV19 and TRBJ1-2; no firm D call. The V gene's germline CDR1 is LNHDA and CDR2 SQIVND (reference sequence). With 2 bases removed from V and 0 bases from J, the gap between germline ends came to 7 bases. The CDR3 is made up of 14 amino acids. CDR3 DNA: TGTGCCAGTAGTATAACGGGTGCTAACTATGGCTACACCTTC. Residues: CASSITGANYGYTF.

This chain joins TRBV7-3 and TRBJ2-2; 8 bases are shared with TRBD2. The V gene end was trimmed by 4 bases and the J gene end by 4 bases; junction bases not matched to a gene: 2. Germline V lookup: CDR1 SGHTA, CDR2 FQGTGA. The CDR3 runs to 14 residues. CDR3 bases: TGTGCCAGCAGCTCCGGGACTAGCACCGGGGAGCTGTTTTTT. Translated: CASSSGTSTGELFF.

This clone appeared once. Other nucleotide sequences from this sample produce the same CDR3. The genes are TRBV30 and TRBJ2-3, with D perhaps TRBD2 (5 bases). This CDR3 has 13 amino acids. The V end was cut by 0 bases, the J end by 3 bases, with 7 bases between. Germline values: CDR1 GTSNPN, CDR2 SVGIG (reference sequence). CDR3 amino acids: CAWSVRTTDTQYF. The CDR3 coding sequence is TGTGCCTGGAGTGTACGGACTACAGATACGCAGTATTTT.

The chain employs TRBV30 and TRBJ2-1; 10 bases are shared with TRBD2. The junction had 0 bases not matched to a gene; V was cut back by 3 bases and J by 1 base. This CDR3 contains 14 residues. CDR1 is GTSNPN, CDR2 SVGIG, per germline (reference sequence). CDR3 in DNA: TGTGCCTGGAGGACTAGCGGGTCCTACAATGAGCAGTTCTTC. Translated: CAWRTSGSYNEQFF.

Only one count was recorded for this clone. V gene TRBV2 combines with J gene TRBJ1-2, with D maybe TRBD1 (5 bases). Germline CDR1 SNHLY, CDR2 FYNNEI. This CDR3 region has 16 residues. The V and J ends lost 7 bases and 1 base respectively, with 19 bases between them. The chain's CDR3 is CASTGGRWGDNYGYTF. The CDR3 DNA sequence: TGTGCCAGCACCGGGGGACGTTGGGGGGATAACTATGGCTACACCTTC.

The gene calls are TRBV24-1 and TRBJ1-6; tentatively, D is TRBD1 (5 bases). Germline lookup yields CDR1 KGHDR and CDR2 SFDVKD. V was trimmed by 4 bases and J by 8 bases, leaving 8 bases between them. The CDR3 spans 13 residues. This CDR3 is CATSEDTYSPLHF. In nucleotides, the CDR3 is TGTGCCACCAGTGAGGACACGTATTCACCCCTCCACTTT.

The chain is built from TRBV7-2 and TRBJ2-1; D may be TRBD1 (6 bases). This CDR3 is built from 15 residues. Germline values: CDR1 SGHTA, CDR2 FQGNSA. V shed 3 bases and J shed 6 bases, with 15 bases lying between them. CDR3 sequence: CASSFIGQRSNEQFF. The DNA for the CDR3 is TGTGCCAGCAGCTTTATCGGACAGAGGTCCAATGAGCAGTTCTTC.

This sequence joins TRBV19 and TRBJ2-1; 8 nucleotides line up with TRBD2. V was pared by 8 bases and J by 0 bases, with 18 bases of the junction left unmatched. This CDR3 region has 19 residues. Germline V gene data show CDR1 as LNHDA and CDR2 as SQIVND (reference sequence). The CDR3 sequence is CASRGGLNRAGSSYNEQFF. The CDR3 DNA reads TGTGCCAGTCGGGGGGGCCTGAACAGGGCTGGGAGCTCCTACAATGAGCAGTTCTTC. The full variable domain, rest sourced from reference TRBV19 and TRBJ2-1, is DGGITQSPKYLFRKEGQNVTLSCEQNLNHDAMYWYRQDPGQGLRLIYYSQIVNDFQKGDIAEGYSVSREKKESFPLTVTSAQKNPTAFYLCASRGGLNRAGSSYNEQFFGPGTRLTVL.

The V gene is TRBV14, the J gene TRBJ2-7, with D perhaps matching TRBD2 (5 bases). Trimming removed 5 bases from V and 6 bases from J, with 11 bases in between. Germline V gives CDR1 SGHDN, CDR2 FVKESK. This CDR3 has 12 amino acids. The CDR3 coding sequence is TGTGCCAGCAGCGGGAGTCTAAGCGAGCAGTACTTC. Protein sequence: CASSGSLSEQYF.

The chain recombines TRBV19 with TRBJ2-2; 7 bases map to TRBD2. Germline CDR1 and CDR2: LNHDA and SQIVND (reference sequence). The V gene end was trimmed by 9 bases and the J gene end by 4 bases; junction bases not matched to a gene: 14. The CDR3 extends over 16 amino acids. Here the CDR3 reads CASTKVVAGVTGELFF. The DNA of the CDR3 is TGTGCCAGCACTAAAGTGGTAGCGGGCGTCACCGGGGAGCTGTTTTTT.

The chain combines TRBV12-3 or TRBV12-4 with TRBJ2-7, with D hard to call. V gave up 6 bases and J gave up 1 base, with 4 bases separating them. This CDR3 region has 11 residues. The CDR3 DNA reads TGTGCCAGCAGCTCTTCCTACGAGCAGTACTTC. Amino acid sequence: CASSSSYEQYF.

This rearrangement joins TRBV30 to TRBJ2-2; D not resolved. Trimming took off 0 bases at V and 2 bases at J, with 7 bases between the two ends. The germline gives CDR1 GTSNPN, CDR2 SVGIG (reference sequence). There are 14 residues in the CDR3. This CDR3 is CAWSVLTNTGELFF. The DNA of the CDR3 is TGTGCCTGGAGTGTACTTACCAACACCGGGGAGCTGTTTTTT.

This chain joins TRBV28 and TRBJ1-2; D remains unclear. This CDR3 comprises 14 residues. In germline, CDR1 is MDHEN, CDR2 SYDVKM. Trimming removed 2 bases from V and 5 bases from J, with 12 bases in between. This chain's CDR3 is CASSLRGSLYGYTF. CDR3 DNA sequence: TGTGCCAGCAGTTTAAGAGGGTCCCTATATGGCTACACCTTC.

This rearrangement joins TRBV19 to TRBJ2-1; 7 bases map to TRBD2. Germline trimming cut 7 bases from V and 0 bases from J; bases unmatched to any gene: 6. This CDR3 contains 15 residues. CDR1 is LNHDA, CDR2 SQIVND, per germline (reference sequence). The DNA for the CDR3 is TGTGCCAGTAACCCCAGCGGGATCTCCTACAATGAGCAGTTCTTC. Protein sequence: CASNPSGISYNEQFF.

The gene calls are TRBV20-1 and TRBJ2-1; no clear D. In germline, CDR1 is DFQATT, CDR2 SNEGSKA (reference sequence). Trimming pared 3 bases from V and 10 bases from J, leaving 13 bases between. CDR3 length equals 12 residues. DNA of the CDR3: TGCAGTGCTAGTGAATCTGGCACCGAGCAGTTCTTC. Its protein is CSASESGTEQFF.

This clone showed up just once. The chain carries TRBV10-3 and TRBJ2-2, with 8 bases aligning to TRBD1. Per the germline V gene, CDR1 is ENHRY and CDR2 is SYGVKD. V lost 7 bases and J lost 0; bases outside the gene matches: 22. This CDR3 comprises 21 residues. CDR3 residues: CAIIPGQGVPGGTPNTGELFF. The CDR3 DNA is TGTGCCATCATCCCCGGCCAAGGGGTGCCAGGGGGCACACCGAACACCGGGGAGCTGTTTTTT.

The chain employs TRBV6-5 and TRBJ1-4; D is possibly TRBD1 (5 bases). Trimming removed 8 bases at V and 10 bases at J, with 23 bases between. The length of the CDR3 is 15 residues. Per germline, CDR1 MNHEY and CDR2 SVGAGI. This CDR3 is CASQNVDSLIGKLFF. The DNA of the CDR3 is TGTGCCAGCCAAAATGTAGACAGCCTGATAGGAAAACTGTTTTTT.

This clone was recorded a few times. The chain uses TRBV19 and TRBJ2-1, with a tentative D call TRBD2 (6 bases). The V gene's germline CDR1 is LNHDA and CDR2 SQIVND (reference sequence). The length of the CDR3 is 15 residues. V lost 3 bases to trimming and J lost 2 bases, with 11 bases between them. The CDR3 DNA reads TGTGCCAGTAGTATCCTAGCGACTACCTACAATGAGCAGTTCTTC. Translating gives CASSILATTYNEQFF.

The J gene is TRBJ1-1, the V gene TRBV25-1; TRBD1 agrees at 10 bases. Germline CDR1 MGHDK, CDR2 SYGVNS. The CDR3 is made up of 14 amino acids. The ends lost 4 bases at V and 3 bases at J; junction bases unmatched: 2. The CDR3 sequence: CASSVDRGYTEAFF. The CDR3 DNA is TGTGCCAGCAGTGTGGACAGGGGGTACACTGAAGCTTTCTTT.

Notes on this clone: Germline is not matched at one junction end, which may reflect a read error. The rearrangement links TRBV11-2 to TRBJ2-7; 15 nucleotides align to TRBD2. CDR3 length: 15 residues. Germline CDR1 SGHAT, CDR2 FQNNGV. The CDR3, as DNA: TGTGCCAGCAGCCCAGGACTAGCGGGAGGGCACAGGGGGGTCTTC. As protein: CASSPGLAGGHRGVF.